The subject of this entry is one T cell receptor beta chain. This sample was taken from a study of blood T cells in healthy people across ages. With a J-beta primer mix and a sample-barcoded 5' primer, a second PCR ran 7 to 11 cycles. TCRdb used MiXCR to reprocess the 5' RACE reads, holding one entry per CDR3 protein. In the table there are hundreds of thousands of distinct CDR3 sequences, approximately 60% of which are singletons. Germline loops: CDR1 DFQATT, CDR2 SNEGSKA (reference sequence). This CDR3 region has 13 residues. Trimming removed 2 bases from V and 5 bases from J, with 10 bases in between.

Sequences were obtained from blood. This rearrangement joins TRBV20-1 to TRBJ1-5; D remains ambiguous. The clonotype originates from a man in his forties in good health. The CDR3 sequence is CSARREVDQPQHF. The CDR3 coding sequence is TGCAGTGCTAGACGAGAAGTTGATCAGCCCCAGCATTTT.